The 3 T cell receptor beta chains listed next were all sequenced from one sample in a study of neoadjuvant nivolumab and ipilimumab in lung cancer (TCRdb year 2020). Receptor libraries were prepared by the immunoSEQ multiplex PCR assay. Held by TCRdb, this immuneACCESS table contains in-frame sequences only and omits some clones. Under half of the omission traces to an unresolved V gene where checked; the cause of the rest is unknown. The sample table contains more than 20,000 clones; only one count was recorded for 80% to 85% of them. The ten top clones hold 8.6% of the sample. Explained via the paper, the time point label denotes: at surgical resection after neoadjuvant nivolumab +/- ipilimumab. The starting material was tumor tissue, obtained after neoadjuvant nivolumab, alone or with ipilimumab, at or shortly before surgery. These receptors all stem from an adult with non-small cell lung cancer.

This rearrangement joins TRBV28 to TRBJ1-1, with 8 positions matching TRBD1. The trim removed 6 bases at V and 1 base at J, leaving 7 bases unmatched. This CDR3 region has 15 residues. CDR1 and CDR2 from the germline V gene are MDHEN and SYDVKM. The DNA for the CDR3 is TGTGCCAGCAGCCCAGGGGGCGCGACGAACACTGAAGCTTTCTTT. Amino acids: CASSPGGATNTEAFF.

In this sample, this clone turned up once. The chain recombines TRBV12-5 with TRBJ2-1; D remains unclear. The germline V and J ends were trimmed by 3 bases and 8 bases, with 20 bases remaining between them. The CDR3 contains 16 residues. Germline CDR1 and CDR2: LGHNT and FRNRAP. CDR3 DNA sequence: TGTGCTAGTGGTTTAGGCTTGTCTAGGGCCATGGATGAGCAGTTCTTC. Amino acid sequence: CASGLGLSRAMDEQFF. Full variable domain (missing parts from reference TRBV12-5 and TRBJ2-1): DARVTQTPRHKVTEMGQEVTMRCQPILGHNTVFWYRQTMMQGLELLAYFRNRAPLDDSGMPKDRFSAEMPDATLATLKIQPSEPRDSAVYFCASGLGLSRAMDEQFFGPGTRLTVL.

This clone was seen a single time. The chain is built from TRBV5-1 and TRBJ2-1, with TRBD2 as a possible D gene (6 bases). The germline V gene has CDR1 SGHRS and CDR2 YFSETQ. This CDR3 is 14 amino acids long. Trimming removed 4 bases at V and 4 bases at J, with 12 bases between. As DNA, the CDR3 is TGCGCCAGCAGCGGGGGACTTTTGTACAATGAGCAGTTCTTC. Translating gives CASSGGLLYNEQFF.